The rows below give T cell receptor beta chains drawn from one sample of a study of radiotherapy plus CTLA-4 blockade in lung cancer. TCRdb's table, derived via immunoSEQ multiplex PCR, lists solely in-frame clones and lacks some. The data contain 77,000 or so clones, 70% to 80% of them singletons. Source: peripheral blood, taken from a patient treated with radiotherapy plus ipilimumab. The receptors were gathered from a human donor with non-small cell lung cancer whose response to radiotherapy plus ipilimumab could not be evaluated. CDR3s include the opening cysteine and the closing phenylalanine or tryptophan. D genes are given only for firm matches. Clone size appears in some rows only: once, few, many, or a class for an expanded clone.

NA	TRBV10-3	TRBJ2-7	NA	TGTGCCATCAGTGAGTCGGAGCGGGTATCCTACGAGCAGTACTTC	CAISESERVSYEQYF
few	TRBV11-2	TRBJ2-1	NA	TGTGCCAGCAGCTTTAGCGGCTCGATATACAATGAGCAGTTCTTC	CASSFSGSIYNEQFF
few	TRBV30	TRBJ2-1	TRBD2	TGTGCCTGGAGAAACGGGGGGGCCAATGAGCAGTTCTTC	CAWRNGGANEQFF
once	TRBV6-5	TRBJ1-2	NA	TGTGCCAGCAGCTCAGGGTTCTATGGCTACACCTTC	CASSSGFYGYTF
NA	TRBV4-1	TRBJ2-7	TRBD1	TGCGCCAGCAGCCAATTTACAGGGGACTACGAGCAGTACTTC	CASSQFTGDYEQYF
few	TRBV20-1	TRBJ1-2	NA	TGCAGTGCTAGAGACGCGGGCTACACCTTC	CSARDAGYTF
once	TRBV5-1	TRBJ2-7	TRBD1	TGCGCCAGCAGCCCTCGACAGGGTCCCTACGAGCAGTACTTC	CASSPRQGPYEQYF
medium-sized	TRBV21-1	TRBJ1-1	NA	TGTGCCAGCACTCAGGGAGGGGACACTGAAGCTTTCTTT	CASTQGGDTEAFF
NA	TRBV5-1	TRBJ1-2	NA	TGCGCCAGCAGCTTGGATGGGGAGAGTGGTGGCTACACCTTC	CASSLDGESGGYTF
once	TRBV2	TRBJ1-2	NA	TGTGCCAGCAGTGGGCAGGACTATGGCTACACCTTC	CASSGQDYGYTF
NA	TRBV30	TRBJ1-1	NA	TGTGCCGGAACAGTTAACCCGAACACTGAAGCTTTCTTT	CAGTVNPNTEAFF
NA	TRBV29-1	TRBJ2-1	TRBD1	TGCAGCGTTGAGTCCGGCCGGGACAGGGGAAGGGGCGAGCAGTTCTTC	CSVESGRDRGRGEQFF
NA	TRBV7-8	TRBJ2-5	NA	TGTGCCAGCAGCAATCCACCGAAAAACAGGTTCCAAGAGACCCAGTACTTC	CASSNPPKNRFQETQYF
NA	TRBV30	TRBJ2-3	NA	TGTGCCTGGAAGGTGGCAGGTTCAGATACGCAGTATTTT	CAWKVAGSDTQYF
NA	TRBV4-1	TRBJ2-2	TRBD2	TGCGCCAGCAGCGCGGGGGCGAACACCGGGGAGCTGTTTTTT	CASSAGANTGELFF
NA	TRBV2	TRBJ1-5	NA	TGTGCCAGCAGCCGGGGTGCTAATCAGCCCCAGCATTTT	CASSRGANQPQHF
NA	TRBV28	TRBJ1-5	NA	TGTGCCAGCAGGGACGGACAGAGACGGGTCTCTGGCAATCAGCCCCAGCATTTT	CASRDGQRRVSGNQPQHF
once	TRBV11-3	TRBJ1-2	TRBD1	TGTGCCAGCAGCCAGGCCGGACAGGGGGCACTTAACTATGGCTACACCTTC	CASSQAGQGALNYGYTF
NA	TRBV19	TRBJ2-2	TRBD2	TGTGCCAGTAGTATCGGACTAGCGGGATTATTGAACACCGGGGAGCTGTTTTTT	CASSIGLAGLLNTGELFF
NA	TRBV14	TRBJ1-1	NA	TGTGCCAGCAGCCCAGGGTTGAACACTGAAGCTTTCTTT	CASSPGLNTEAFF
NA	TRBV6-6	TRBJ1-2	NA	TGTGCCAGCAGTTACCCCGGGGGTGACTATGGCTACACCTTC	CASSYPGGDYGYTF
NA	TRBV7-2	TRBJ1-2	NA	TGTGCCAGCAGCCCAAGTAGGGGTTCCGGCTACACCTTC	CASSPSRGSGYTF
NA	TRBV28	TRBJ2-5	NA	TGTGCCAGCAGCTATAGCCAGCGGTTAGAGACCCAGTACTTC	CASSYSQRLETQYF
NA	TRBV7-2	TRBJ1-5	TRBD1	TGTGCCAGCAGTAAGGACAGGGGCCGCAATCAGCCCCAGCATTTT	CASSKDRGRNQPQHF
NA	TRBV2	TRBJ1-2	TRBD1	TGTGCCAGCAGTGAAGAGAGGGGGCCCCCTGCGTATGGCTACACCTTC	CASSEERGPPAYGYTF
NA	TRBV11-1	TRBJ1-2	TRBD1	TGTGCCAGCAGCTTAACCCCGGACAGGGAGGTTTATGGCTACACCTTC	CASSLTPDREVYGYTF
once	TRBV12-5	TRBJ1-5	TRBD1	TGTGCTAGTGGTTTGGCTCTATGGAGGGGGCTGGGTCAGCCCCAGCATTTT	CASGLALWRGLGQPQHF
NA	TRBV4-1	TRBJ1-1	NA	TGCGCCAGCAGCCACCCTAGGTCCGGGGTTCACACTGAAGCTTTCTTT	CASSHPRSGVHTEAFF
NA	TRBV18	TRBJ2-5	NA	TGTGCCAGCTCACCACTAGCGGCTCAAGAGACCCAGTACTTC	CASSPLAAQETQYF
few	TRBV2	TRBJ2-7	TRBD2	TGTGCCAGCCATCTAGCGGGAGCCTACGAGCAGTACTTC	CASHLAGAYEQYF
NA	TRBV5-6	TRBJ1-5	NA	TGTGCCAGCAGCACCAAAAGTAGGGGGTTCGATCAGTCCCAGCATTTT	CASSTKSRGFDQSQHF
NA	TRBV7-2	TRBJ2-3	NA	TGTGCCAGCAGCCTTCGCGACCACCTATCAGGAGATACGCAGTATTTT	CASSLRDHLSGDTQYF
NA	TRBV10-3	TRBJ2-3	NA	TGTGCCATCAGGCCTAGCACAGGCACAGATACGCAGTATTTT	CAIRPSTGTDTQYF
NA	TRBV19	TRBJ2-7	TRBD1	TGTGCCAGTAGGCCCGGGACAGGCTCCTACGAGCAGTACTTC	CASRPGTGSYEQYF
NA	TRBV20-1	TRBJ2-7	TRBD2	TGCAGTGCTAGCTCTAGCGGCCAGCAGTACTTC	CSASSSGQQYF
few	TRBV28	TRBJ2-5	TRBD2	TGTGCCAGCAGTTTGCCACCCTCAGATATACAGGGTAGCGGGGGCCAAGAGACCCAGTACTTC	CASSLPPSDIQGSGGQETQYF
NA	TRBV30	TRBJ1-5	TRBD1	TGTGCCTGGAGTCCGACAGGGAATCAGCCCCAGCATTTT	CAWSPTGNQPQHF
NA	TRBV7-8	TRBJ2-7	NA	TGTGCCAGCAGCTGGACGGGACTGTCCTACGAGCAGTACTTC	CASSWTGLSYEQYF